These 13 T cell receptor beta chains were sequenced from one sample in a study of cytomegalovirus exposure and HLA in healthy donors. Primers: 60 Vbeta forward and 13 Jbeta reverse. Data came from immunoSEQ multiplex PCR; TCRdb stores just in-frame clones and leaves some out. The table includes 150,000 to 200,000 clones, 82% detected once. The sequencing sample was made of PBMCs. All receptors come from a male donor in good health and CMV-seropositive.

The rearrangement uses TRBV7-9 and TRBJ1-2; D call uncertain. Germline-derived CDR1 and CDR2 are SEHNR and FQNEAQ (reference sequence). V dropped 0 bases and J dropped 7 bases, with 12 bases sitting between them. CDR3 length equals 14 residues. The CDR3 bases are TGTGCCAGCAGCTTAGCAGGGAGGGATGGTGGCTACACCTTC. Translating it yields CASSLAGRDGGYTF.

V gene TRBV19 combines with J gene TRBJ2-5; D unresolved. Looked up from germline, CDR1 is LNHDA and CDR2 is SQIVND (reference sequence). V dropped 3 bases and J dropped 2 bases, with 10 bases sitting between them. This CDR3 spans 14 amino acids. The CDR3 sequence: CASSIGSLQETQYF. The CDR3 DNA reads as TGTGCCAGTAGTATTGGGTCACTACAAGAGACCCAGTACTTC. The whole variable domain, remainder taken from reference TRBV19 and TRBJ2-5, is DGGITQSPKYLFRKEGQNVTLSCEQNLNHDAMYWYRQDPGQGLRLIYYSQIVNDFQKGDIAEGYSVSREKKESFPLTVTSAQKNPTAFYLCASSIGSLQETQYFGPGTRLLVL.

The chain has TRBV4-1 and TRBJ2-1, with D possibly matching TRBD2 (6 bases). The V and J ends lost 1 base and 8 bases respectively, with 12 bases between them. Germline CDR1 and CDR2: MGHRA and YSYEKL. CDR3 length equals 14 residues. In DNA, the CDR3 is TGCGCCAGCAGCCAAGTTGGGGGGAGCGATGAGCAGTTCTTC. It encodes CASSQVGGSDEQFF.

The chain is built from TRBV2 and TRBJ1-6, with D maybe TRBD1 (5 bases). The ends were cut back, 6 bases at V and 5 bases at J, with 17 bases in the middle. Looked up from germline, CDR1 is SNHLY and CDR2 is FYNNEI. The CDR3 has 16 amino acids. The CDR3 coding sequence is TGTGCCAGCAGCGTCCAGGGATCCCAACATAATTCACCCCTCCACTTT. This encodes CASSVQGSQHNSPLHF.

The V call is TRBV27, the J call TRBJ2-7; D uncertain. Trimming pared 6 bases from V and 4 bases from J, leaving 16 bases between. From germline, CDR1 is MNHEY and CDR2 SMNVEV (reference sequence). The CDR3 sequence is 14 residues long. CDR3 amino acids: CASRPSLSGYEQYF. The CDR3 DNA is TGTGCCAGCAGACCTTCTCTTTCGGGTTACGAGCAGTACTTC.

This chain connects TRBV5-1 to TRBJ2-5, with D possibly being TRBD1 (6 bases). Per the germline V gene, CDR1 is SGHRS and CDR2 is YFSETQ. The CDR3 has 15 amino acids. Deletions cut 4 bases from V and 3 bases from J, with 16 bases between. The CDR3 DNA reads as TGCGCCAGCAGCCTACTTACAGGGTGGGAAGAGACCCAGTACTTC. Translation gives CASSLLTGWEETQYF.

The chain combines TRBV7-8 with TRBJ1-6; TRBD1 matches at 7 bases. This CDR3 has 14 amino acids. Germline V CDR1 and CDR2: SGHVS, FQNEAQ. The trim removed 1 base at V and 12 bases at J, leaving 6 bases unmatched. CDR3 in amino acids: CASSLGQGVGPLHF. The DNA for the CDR3 is TGTGCCAGCAGCTTAGGACAGGGAGTTGGACCCCTCCACTTT.

This clone was seen only once. The rearrangement uses TRBV30 and TRBJ1-3, with D uncertain. From germline, CDR1 is GTSNPN and CDR2 SVGIG (reference sequence). The CDR3 consists of 15 residues. The ends were cut back, 7 bases at V and 0 bases at J, with 16 bases in the middle. The CDR3 region is CASPLGGSSGNTIYF. Here the CDR3 DNA reads TGTGCCTCGCCCCTGGGAGGGAGCTCTGGAAACACCATATATTTT.

In its sample, this clone was seen a few times. CDR3: CASSLTGGETEAFF. CDR3 sequence (DNA): TGTGCCAGTAGTTTAACAGGGGGAGAAACTGAAGCTTTCTTT. The genes are TRBV19 and TRBJ1-1; 8 bases agree with TRBD1. The V gene end was trimmed by 5 bases and the J gene end by 5 bases; junction bases not matched to a gene: 7. The CDR3 has 14 residues. Germline V CDR1 and CDR2: LNHDA, SQIVND (reference sequence).

The chain joins TRBV19 to TRBJ1-1, with D uncertain. V lost 1 base, J lost 8 bases, and 11 bases lay in between. The CDR3 is 13 residues long. Germline values: CDR1 LNHDA, CDR2 SQIVND (reference sequence). The CDR3 nucleotides are TGTGCCAGTAGTATAGGTCGGGGAGCAGAAGCTTTCTTT. As protein: CASSIGRGAEAFF.

The rearrangement uses TRBV6-5 and TRBJ2-1, with 7 bases that match TRBD1. The CDR3 spans 14 residues. V was pared by 2 bases and J by 5 bases, with 3 bases of the junction left unmatched. Per the germline V gene, CDR1 is MNHEY and CDR2 is SVGAGI. The CDR3 region has the DNA TGTGCCAGCAGTTACCCCGACAGGGACAATGAGCAGTTCTTC. It codes for CASSYPDRDNEQFF.

This chain links TRBV15 with TRBJ1-1; the D gene is possibly TRBD1 (6 bases). CDR1 is LNHNV and CDR2 is YYDKDF in the germline V gene (reference sequence). The V gene lost 0 bases and the J gene lost 4 bases, with 12 bases spanning the gap. The CDR3 sequence is 15 residues long. CDR3 residues: CATSRDGTLGTEAFF. In DNA, the CDR3 is TGTGCCACCAGCAGAGACGGGACATTGGGCACTGAAGCTTTCTTT.

The rearrangement links TRBV6-1 to TRBJ1-2; D is unclear. Trimming left V 0 bases short and J 8 bases short, with 7 bases between. Germline loops: CDR1 MNHNS, CDR2 SASEGT. This CDR3 is 12 amino acids long. The CDR3, as DNA: TGTGCCAGCAGTGAAGCTCTACGCGGCTACACCTTC. Translating it yields CASSEALRGYTF.